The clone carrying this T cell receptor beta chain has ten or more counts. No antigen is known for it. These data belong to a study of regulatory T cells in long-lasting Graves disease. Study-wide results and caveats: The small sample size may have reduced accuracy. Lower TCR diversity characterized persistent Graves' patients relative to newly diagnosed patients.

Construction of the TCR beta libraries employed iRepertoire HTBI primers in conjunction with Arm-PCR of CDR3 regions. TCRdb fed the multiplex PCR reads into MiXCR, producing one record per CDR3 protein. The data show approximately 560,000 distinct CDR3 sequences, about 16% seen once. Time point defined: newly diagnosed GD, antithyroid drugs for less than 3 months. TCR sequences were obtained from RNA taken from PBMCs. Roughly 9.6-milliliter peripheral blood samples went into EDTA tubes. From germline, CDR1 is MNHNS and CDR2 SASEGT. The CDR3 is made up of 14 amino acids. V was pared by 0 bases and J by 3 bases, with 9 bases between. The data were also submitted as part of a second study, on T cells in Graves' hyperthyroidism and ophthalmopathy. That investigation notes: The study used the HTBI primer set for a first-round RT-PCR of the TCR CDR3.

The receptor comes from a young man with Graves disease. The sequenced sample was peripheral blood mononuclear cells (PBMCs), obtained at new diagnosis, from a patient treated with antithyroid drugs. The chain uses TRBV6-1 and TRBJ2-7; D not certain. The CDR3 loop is CASSEALAGYEQYF. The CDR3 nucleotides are TGTGCCAGCAGTGAAGCGCTGGCAGGCTACGAGCAGTACTTC.